This TCR beta chain emerged from a study of response to subunit inactivated influenza vaccine. Findings and limits, study-wide: That few new T cells are recruited by each seasonal influenza vaccination was the authors' suggestion.

Each CDR3 protein is one row after TCRdb ran MiXCR on the RT-PCR reads. Seen here are more than 450,000 distinct CDR3 sequences, around 8% observed once, and the top ten hold over 10%. V was clipped by 3 bases and J by 1 base; unmatched bases: 7. This CDR3 comprises 16 residues. About this clonotype itself: Its target is not known.

The sequenced sample was PBMCs from blood, obtained around 25 months after vaccination. The chain carries TRBV12-3 or TRBV12-4 and TRBJ2-3; 7 nucleotides agree with TRBD2. This clonotype originated in a man between 45 and 75 years old who received an inactivated influenza vaccine. The CDR3 is CASSFRRGKGTDTQYF. As DNA, the CDR3 is TGTGCCAGCAGTTTTCGGCGGGGGAAGGGCACAGATACGCAGTATTTT.